This TCR beta chain comes out of a study of shared clonotypes between healthy human individuals. Findings and limits, study-wide: The sampled material consisted only of blood, and tissue repertoires are likely to differ. Sequencing depth was expected to affect clonotype sharing among donors.

Generated by immunoSEQ multiplex PCR, the TCRdb table keeps only in-frame clones and is missing some. This table holds around 1.6 million clones, around 98% found once. For this clone: What it recognizes is unknown.

Recent acute infections and vaccinations were absent in the healthy HIV-negative adult donors. The germline V and J ends were trimmed by 4 bases and 0 bases, with 11 bases remaining between them. Germline-derived CDR1 and CDR2 are SGDLS and YYNGEE. This CDR3 region has 14 residues. The specimen sequenced was naive CD4+ T cells sorted from blood. Subset noted: CD45RA+ positively selected. This TCR was recovered from a young man in good health. The J gene is TRBJ2-7, the V gene TRBV9; unclear D gene. CDR3 sequence: CASSPAAHSYEQYF. CDR3 DNA: TGTGCCAGCAGCCCAGCCGCTCACTCCTACGAGCAGTACTTC. The variable domain in full, completed from reference TRBV9 and TRBJ2-7, reads DSGVTQTPKHLITATGQRVTLRCSPRSGDLSVYWYQQSLDQGLQFLIQYYNGEERAKGNILERFSAQQFPDLHSELNLSSLELGDSALYFCASSPAAHSYEQYFGPGTRLTVT.